This is a list of T cell receptor beta chains from one sample in a study of T-cell memory formation after mild COVID-19. TCRdb used MiXCR to reprocess the 5' RACE reads, holding one entry per CDR3 protein. Of about 320,000 distinct CDR3 sequences in the sample, approximately 15% were seen once. Sequencing input: PBMCs or a T cell subset sorted from them (not recorded which). These receptors came from a young man who had mild COVID-19 (a few samples of this study predate the infection). Cell type and time point are not known. Each CDR3 is given with its conserved first and last residue. Each record gives: clone size, J gene, V gene, D gene, CDR3 protein, CDR3 DNA. A D gene is named only where the DNA matches it firmly. Some rows have no size entry. The others give once, few or many, or a class for an expanded clone.

>once|TRBJ2-7|TRBV4-1|NA
CASSQRYLSYEQYF
TGCGCCAGCAGCCAGAGGTATCTCTCCTACGAGCAGTACTTC
>few|TRBJ1-5|TRBV10-3|NA
CASREGLGNQPQHF
TGTGCCAGCCGCGAAGGGCTCGGCAATCAGCCCCAGCATTTT
>NA|TRBJ2-5|TRBV2|NA
CASSDLGTGQETQYF
TGTGCCAGCAGTGATTTGGGTACTGGACAAGAGACCCAGTACTTC
>NA|TRBJ1-1|TRBV5-5|NA
CASSVTAMNTEAFF
TGTGCCAGCAGCGTGACAGCTATGAACACTGAAGCTTTCTTT
>few|TRBJ1-1|TRBV5-6|NA
CASSLARRQREAFF
TGTGCCAGCAGCTTGGCGCGGCGGCAGAGGGAAGCTTTCTTT
>NA|TRBJ2-3|TRBV28|NA
CASSYGLPTDTQYF
TGTGCCAGCAGTTATGGCCTCCCCACAGATACGCAGTATTTT
>NA|TRBJ2-4|TRBV6-6|NA
CASRSLQGRGDIQYF
TGTGCCAGCAGATCCCTGCAGGGACGAGGGGACATTCAGTACTTC
>NA|TRBJ2-4|TRBV15|NA
CATSRDLGLGDIQYF
TGTGCCACCAGCAGAGATCTGGGTCTGGGGGACATTCAGTACTTC
>few|TRBJ1-2|TRBV7-2|NA
CASSLERQAYGYTF
TGTGCCAGCAGCTTAGAACGACAGGCCTATGGCTACACCTTC
>few|TRBJ1-2|TRBV19|TRBD1
CASRAGTGLYGYTF
TGTGCCAGTAGGGCCGGGACAGGGCTCTATGGCTACACCTTC
>many|TRBJ2-2|TRBV4-2|NA
CASSQVEGNTGELFF
TGTGCCAGCAGCCAAGTGGAGGGGAACACCGGGGAGCTGTTTTTT
>many|TRBJ1-1|TRBV3-1|NA
CASSQRVNTEAFF
TGTGCCAGCAGCCAAAGGGTGAACACTGAAGCTTTCTTT
>NA|TRBJ1-1|TRBV7-6|NA
CASSRDLKMNTEAFF
TGTGCCAGCAGCCGGGACCTTAAAATGAACACTGAAGCTTTCTTT
>NA|TRBJ1-5|TRBV18|TRBD1
CASSATGAHQPQHF
TGTGCCAGCTCGGCAACAGGGGCGCATCAGCCCCAGCATTTT
>few|TRBJ2-1|TRBV20-1|TRBD2
CSARPGLAGYGAYNEQFF
TGCAGTGCTAGACCGGGACTAGCGGGGTATGGGGCCTACAATGAGCAGTTCTTC
>NA|TRBJ2-3|TRBV4-1|NA
CASSQGLRSGVEQYF
TGCGCCAGCAGCCAAGGCTTGCGATCGGGGGTTGAGCAGTATTTT
>NA|TRBJ2-5|TRBV6-6|NA
CASSYVRYQETQYF
TGTGCCAGCAGTTACGTCCGGTACCAAGAGACCCAGTACTTC
>NA|TRBJ2-7|TRBV4-1|NA
CASSPTLDYEQYF
TGCGCCAGCAGCCCGACGCTGGATTACGAGCAGTACTTC
>NA|TRBJ1-2|TRBV5-6|TRBD1
CASSWITGGSTGYTF
TGTGCCAGCAGCTGGATAACAGGGGGCTCTACTGGCTACACCTTC
>few|TRBJ2-3|TRBV6-1|NA
CASSQSLADTQYF
TGTGCCAGCAGTCAAAGCCTGGCAGATACGCAGTATTTT
>many|TRBJ2-3|TRBV2|TRBD1
CASSLQGAQADTQYF
TGTGCCAGCAGTCTACAGGGGGCGCAGGCAGATACGCAGTATTTT
>NA|TRBJ1-2|TRBV9|NA
CASSAGRSLFYYGYTF
TGTGCCAGCAGCGCGGGACGGTCCCTCTTTTACTATGGCTACACCTTC
>many|TRBJ2-7|TRBV29-1|NA
CSVYREGNEQYF
TGCAGCGTTTACAGGGAAGGAAACGAGCAGTACTTC
>NA|TRBJ1-2|TRBV9|NA
CASSNRRGGYTF
TGTGCCAGCAGCAACCGAAGAGGGGGCTACACCTTC
>many|TRBJ2-2|TRBV20-1|TRBD2
CSAISGGPLGTGELFF
TGCAGTGCTATCAGCGGGGGCCCCCTAGGGACCGGGGAGCTGTTTTTT
>NA|TRBJ2-1|TRBV10-3|NA
CAIKRGGSNEQFF
TGTGCCATCAAACGAGGGGGGTCGAATGAGCAGTTCTTC
>NA|TRBJ2-3|TRBV19|NA
CASRFTGPSTDTQYF
TGTGCCAGTAGATTTACCGGGCCGTCCACAGATACGCAGTATTTT
>NA|TRBJ2-7|TRBV2|TRBD1
CASSGGTGLGEQYF
TGTGCCAGCAGTGGTGGGACAGGGCTCGGGGAGCAGTACTTC
>NA|TRBJ1-2|TRBV25-1|NA
CASSASGTLGYTF
TGTGCCAGCAGTGCATCCGGGACGCTTGGCTACACCTTC
>many|TRBJ2-7|TRBV7-9|NA
CASSLDYREQYF
TGTGCCAGCAGCTTAGATTATAGGGAGCAGTACTTC
>NA|TRBJ2-2|TRBV6-2/TRBV6-3|NA
CASRVASPGELFF
TGTGCCAGCAGAGTCGCTAGCCCCGGGGAGCTGTTTTTT
>NA|TRBJ2-3|TRBV10-3|NA
CAISGTGQAPSTDTQYF
TGTGCCATCAGTGGAACGGGCCAAGCCCCTAGCACAGATACGCAGTATTTT
>NA|TRBJ2-6|TRBV18|NA
CASSLGRSASGANVLTF
TGTGCCAGCTCACTTGGCAGGTCCGCCTCTGGGGCCAACGTCCTGACTTTC
>NA|TRBJ2-1|TRBV5-1|TRBD2
CASAFGTSGPNEQFF
TGCGCCAGCGCCTTCGGGACTAGCGGTCCCAATGAGCAGTTCTTC
>NA|TRBJ2-3|TRBV5-1|TRBD1
CASSVGDSTLTDTQYF
TGCGCCAGCAGCGTGGGGGACAGCACTCTAACAGATACGCAGTATTTT
>NA|TRBJ1-1|TRBV3-1|NA
CASSPGEGSGEAFF
TGTGCCAGCAGCCCAGGGGAGGGGAGTGGTGAAGCTTTCTTT
>NA|TRBJ1-2|TRBV19|TRBD1
CASMATGTGNYGYTF
TGTGCCAGTATGGCCACCGGGACAGGGAACTATGGCTACACCTTC
>few|TRBJ2-1|TRBV14|TRBD1
CASSPHGQGSYNEQFF
TGTGCCAGCAGCCCTCACGGACAGGGCTCCTACAATGAGCAGTTCTTC
>NA|TRBJ1-1|TRBV9|NA
CASSPAAKNTEAFF
TGTGCCAGCAGCCCTGCCGCGAAGAACACTGAAGCTTTCTTT
>few|TRBJ2-5|TRBV20-1|NA
CSALKSGGNHQETQYF
TGCAGTGCTCTAAAATCAGGGGGGAACCACCAAGAGACCCAGTACTTC
>NA|TRBJ2-7|TRBV11-2|NA
CASSLVTMSSYEQYF
TGTGCCAGCAGCTTAGTGACTATGAGCTCCTACGAGCAGTACTTC
>few|TRBJ1-4|TRBV6-1|NA
CASTRVGEKLFF
TGTGCCAGCACGAGGGTTGGAGAAAAACTGTTTTTT
>few|TRBJ1-1|TRBV9|NA
CASSREGGTAFF
TGTGCCAGCAGCCGTGAAGGAGGGACAGCTTTCTTT
>NA|TRBJ2-3|TRBV7-2|NA
CASSLEGRSDTQYF
TGTGCCAGCAGCTTAGAGGGCAGATCAGATACGCAGTATTTT
>few|TRBJ2-2|TRBV12-3/TRBV12-4|TRBD1
CASSFWAGGKVGELFF
TGTGCCAGCAGTTTTTGGGCAGGGGGAAAGGTCGGGGAGCTGTTTTTT